The clone carrying this TCR beta chain was seen ten or more times. The antigen remains unidentified. The sample belongs to a study of neurological immune-mediated disorders. The V end lost 4 bases, the J end lost 2 bases, and 9 bases lay between the germline ends. This CDR3 has 14 residues. The V gene's germline CDR1 is SGHDT and CDR2 YYEEEE. TCRdb re-derived calls from the 5' RACE reads in MiXCR, one entry per CDR3 protein. Among around 64,000 distinct CDR3 sequences listed, 10% to 15% were seen once. Stored at -80 C, 2 million PBMCs were the source of the unsorted libraries. Study observations and caveats: Private repertoires in all groups were suggested, as expanded clones shared no CDR3 amino acid sequences across subjects. HTLV-1-associated myelopathy showed the most TCR clonal expansion; multiple sclerosis the least, below healthy controls.

The rearrangement joins TRBV5-6 to TRBJ1-4, with D maybe TRBD1 (6 bases). This sequence originates from an older woman with HTLV-1-associated myelopathy (HAM/TSP). The source material was PBMCs. CDR3 loop: CASSPRGTNEKLFF. CDR3 DNA sequence: TGTGCCAGCAGCCCGAGGGGGACTAATGAAAAACTGTTTTTT.